The entry below describes one T cell receptor beta chain. Assay: immunoSEQ multiplex PCR; the TCRdb copy retains only in-frame clones and omits some. The repertoire consists of more than 45,000 clones, with roughly 90% occurring once and the leading ten covering roughly 43%. The CDR3 loop spans 12 amino acids. Trimming removed 2 bases at V and 6 bases at J, with 8 bases between. The germline CDR1 and CDR2 sequences are SEHNR and FQNEAQ (reference sequence). This sample is part of a study of OX40 agonist ivuxolimab in advanced cancers. This receptor was obtained from an adult with an advanced solid tumor such as melanoma, head and neck, liver or kidney cancer. This specimen was CD4+ or CD8+ T cells sorted from blood, taken in a trial of the OX40 agonist ivuxolimab. The rearrangement joins TRBV7-9 to TRBJ2-7; D unresolved. CDR3 in amino acids: CASSLMKGEQYF. CDR3 in DNA: TGTGCCAGCAGCTTAATGAAGGGCGAGCAGTACTTC.